This T cell receptor (beta chain) comes out of a study of Graves' ophthalmopathy and Graves' hyperthyroidism. TCR beta CDR3 regions were amplified from RNA transcripts. First-round RT-PCR used HTBI primers; second-round multiplex PCR followed. TCRdb called the multiplex PCR reads again in MiXCR, with one record for every CDR3 protein. The sample records some 1.1 million distinct CDR3 sequences, 35% to 45% being singletons. CDR1 SSHAT and CDR2 FNYEAQ come from the germline V gene (reference sequence). The CDR3 runs 13 residues. A word on this clonotype: An end of the junction does not agree with germline; a read error may underlie this.

The chain joins TRBV7-7 to TRBJ1-1, with unresolved D. This TCR was recovered from an adult man with Graves' hyperthyroidism. Sequences were obtained from peripheral blood or thyroid tissue (not recorded which). CDR3 bases: TGTGCTAGCAGCCGCCTAGATAACACTGAAGCTTTCTTT. As protein: CASSRLDNTEAFF.